This TCR beta chain stems from a study of response to subunit inactivated influenza vaccine (dated 2018 in TCRdb). Context from the whole study: Deep quantitative profiling of the T cell receptor repertoire was used in the study to follow responses to a trivalent subunit inactivated influenza vaccine. What the authors observed across the whole study: It was suggested by the authors that each seasonal influenza vaccination may recruit only a limited number of new T cells.

What this sample's time point label stands for: around 45 days after influenza vaccine administration. This clonotype turned up a few times. What this receptor recognizes is not known. Per-base quality was not reported, and no clone a single base away is much larger than it. Library prep was done by RT-PCR. Data came from an Illumina HiSeq 2500. TCRdb's own reprocessing of the public reads used fastp at Q25 and MiXCR and kept productive beta chains. Identical CDR3 protein sequences are pooled into one entry, listed with their most common genes and DNA. The sample table shows around 160,000 distinct CDR3 sequences, and about 11% are seen once. About an eighth of the sample is taken by the ten largest. Sequenced here: non-naive T cells sorted from PBMCs, sampled around seven weeks after vaccination. According to the study, the label for this sample's cell subset or site signals: memory T cell fraction. The receptor's source is a man aged 45 to 65 who received an inactivated influenza vaccine. Donor details come from another sample of the same person, matched by shared clones.

The bases read TGTGCCAGCAGCCCCGGGAGTTCCCGGGCCAACGTCCTGACTTTC. Its translation is CASSPGSSRANVLTF. The chain couples TRBV28 to TRBJ2-6; the D segment could be TRBD2, given 6 matching bases. CDR1 and CDR2, looked up from the germline V gene, are MDHEN and SYDVKM. V gives up 6 bases and J gives up 5 bases, and the segment between their germline ends measures 14 bases. The CDR3 has 15 amino acids, counting the end cysteine and phenylalanine. The DNA shown is the 45-base CDR3, in frame from base 1. Beyond the CDR3, the reference TRBV28 and TRBJ2-6 genes provide the residues; the full variable domain reads: DVKVTQSSRYLVKRTGEKVFLECVQDMDHENMFWYRQDPGLGLRLIYFSYDVKMKEKGDIPEGYSVSREKKERFSLILESASTNQTSMYLCASSPGSSRANVLTFGAGSRLTVL.